This TCR beta chain stems from a study of PD-L1 blockade in urothelial cancer. On the study more broadly: Prior chemotherapy ranged from 0 to 3 regimens per patient. Blood analysis was done at 3 weeks (second dose) and 6 weeks after treatment began.

Noted time point: pretreatment peripheral blood. The germline V gene encodes CDR1 MNHNS and CDR2 SASEGT. The CDR3 loop spans 18 amino acids. J lost 6 bases, V lost 1 base, and 15 bases had no gene match. To note about this clone: Its antigen is unknown.

The repertoire was sequenced with immunoSEQ multiplex PCR; TCRdb's copy has only in-frame clones and lacks some. The sample consists of some 45,000 clones, approximately 91% of them appearing once. General study results and limits: Clones that were tumor-associated expanded more in the blood of durable-benefit patients at 3 weeks.

The sequenced sample was PBMCs, obtained around atezolizumab (anti-PD-L1) treatment. This receptor was taken from a donor over 35 with urothelial cancer. The chain employs TRBV6-1 and TRBJ2-1; 7 bases fit TRBD2. The CDR3 nucleotides are TGTGCCAGCAGTGAAGGTTGGGGTGGCGGGAGTAGGGGCAATGAGCAGTTCTTC. This codes for CASSEGWGGGSRGNEQFF.